This T cell receptor beta chain originates from a study of CXCR3-negative and CXCR3-positive naive CD8 T cells. In triplicate, each CD8+ T cell subset was sorted at approximately 290,000 cells per replicate. Note on this clonotype: The antigen is not known.

Germline loops: CDR1 KGHSH, CDR2 LQKENI. The CDR3 sequence is 14 residues long. Notes on the study in general: More hydrophobic TRB CDR3s were found in CXCR3-positive naive cells than in CXCR3-negative naive cells. Cryopreservation partially lowered CXCR3 expression, so most assays used fresh PBMCs.

Carrying UMI labels, the TRB cDNA libraries were prepared through 5' RACE. TCRdb reanalyzed the 5' RACE reads and collapses them to one entry per CDR3 protein, without DNA. This sample lists under 150,000 distinct CDR3 sequences; its ten largest clones have around 0.28%. The TCR sequence derives from a human donor in good health. Some clones in this sample may be carry-over from other donors' samples. The gene calls are TRBV18 and TRBJ2-5; TCRdb selects TRBD1, and the lack of DNA leaves this call unchecked. Sequences were obtained from naive CXCR3+ CD8+ T cells from blood. Sample subset: CD45RO-CCR7+CD27+CD95- naive CD8+ T cells expressing CXCR3 (TNR3+). This chain's CDR3 is CASSPITGVETQYF.